These T cell receptor beta chains were read from a single sample in a study of cytomegalovirus exposure and HLA in healthy donors. Here immunoSEQ multiplex PCR was the method, and the copy in TCRdb shows in-frame clones only, minus some. The repertoire holds fewer than 200,000 clones, with roughly two thirds as singletons. Sequencing was performed on PBMCs. Every receptor here comes from a woman in her twenties or thirties in good health and CMV-seronegative. CDR3s include the opening cysteine and the closing phenylalanine or tryptophan. The order of the fields is clone size, V gene, CDR3 protein. Rows may omit the clone size; those that give it use once, few, many or a size class.

>-|TRBV29-1
CSVEEGTGGETQYF
>few|TRBV7-9
CSSSLAPGQENLNYGYTF
>few|TRBV6-7
CASRPGVGAPSTDTQYF
>-|TRBV5-6
CASSSSQGIYSNQPQHF
>-|TRBV9
CASSVASAATADTQYF
>-|TRBV7-2
CASSPQAAGAAQPQHF
>few|TRBV28
CASSSQKGAREQFF
>once|TRBV2
CASSDGTEVGEQPQHF
>-|TRBV27
CASTYGGAHEQYF
>-|TRBV18
CASSGGRNTEAFF
>-|TRBV9
CASSPSGRAVNEQFF
>-|TRBV27
CASSPVSGAFYEQYF
>-|TRBV5-5
CASSLSETVYQPQHF
>few|TRBV4-2
CASSQDGLAYNEQFF
>-|TRBV20-1
CSARDEETQYF